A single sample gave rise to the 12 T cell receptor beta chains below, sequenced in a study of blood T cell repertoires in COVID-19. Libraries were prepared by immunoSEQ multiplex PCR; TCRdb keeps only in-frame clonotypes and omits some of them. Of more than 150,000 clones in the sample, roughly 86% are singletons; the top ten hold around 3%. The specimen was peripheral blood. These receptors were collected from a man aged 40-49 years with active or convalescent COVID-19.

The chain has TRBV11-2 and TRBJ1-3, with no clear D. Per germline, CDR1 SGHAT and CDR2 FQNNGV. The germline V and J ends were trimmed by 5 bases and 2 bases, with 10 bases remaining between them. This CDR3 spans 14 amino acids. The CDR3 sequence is CASSPGVAGNTIYF. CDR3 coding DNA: TGTGCCAGCAGCCCCGGGGTAGCTGGAAACACCATATATTTT.

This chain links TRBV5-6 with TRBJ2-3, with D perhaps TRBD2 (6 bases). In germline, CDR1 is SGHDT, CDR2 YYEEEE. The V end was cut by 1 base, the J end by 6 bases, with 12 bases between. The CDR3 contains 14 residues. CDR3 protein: CASSLKGGEDTQYF. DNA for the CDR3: TGTGCCAGCAGCTTGAAGGGAGGTGAGGATACGCAGTATTTT.

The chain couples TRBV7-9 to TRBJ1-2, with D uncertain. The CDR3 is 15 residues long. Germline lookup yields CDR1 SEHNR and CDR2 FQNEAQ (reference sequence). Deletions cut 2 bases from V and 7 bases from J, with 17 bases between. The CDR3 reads CASSLSFEGATGYTF. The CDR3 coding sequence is TGTGCCAGCAGCTTATCTTTCGAGGGCGCGACTGGCTACACCTTC.

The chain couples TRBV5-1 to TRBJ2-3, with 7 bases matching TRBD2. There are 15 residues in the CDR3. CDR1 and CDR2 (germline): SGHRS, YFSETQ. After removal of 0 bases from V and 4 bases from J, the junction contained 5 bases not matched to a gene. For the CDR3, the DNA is TGCGCCAGCAGCTTGGGCGGGGGAGGGGCAGATACGCAGTATTTT. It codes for CASSLGGGGADTQYF.

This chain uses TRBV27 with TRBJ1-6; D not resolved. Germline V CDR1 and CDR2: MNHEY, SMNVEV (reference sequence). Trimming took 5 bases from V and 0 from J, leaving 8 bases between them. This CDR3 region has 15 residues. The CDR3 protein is CASSPWSSYNSPLHF. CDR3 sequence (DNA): TGTGCCAGCAGTCCCTGGAGCTCCTATAATTCACCCCTCCACTTT.

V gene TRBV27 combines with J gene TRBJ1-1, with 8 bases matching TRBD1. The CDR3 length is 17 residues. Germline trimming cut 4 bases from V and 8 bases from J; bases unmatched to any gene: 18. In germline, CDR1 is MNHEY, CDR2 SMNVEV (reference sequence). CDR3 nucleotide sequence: TGTGCCAGCAGTTCAACCGGGACAGGTAATTCTTTCCCCGAAGCTTTCTTT. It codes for CASSSTGTGNSFPEAFF.

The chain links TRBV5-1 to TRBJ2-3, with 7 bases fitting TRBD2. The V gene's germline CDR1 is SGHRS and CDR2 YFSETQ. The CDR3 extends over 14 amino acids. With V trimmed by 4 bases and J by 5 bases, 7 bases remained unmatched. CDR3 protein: CASSHGLVQDTQYF. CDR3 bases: TGCGCCAGCAGCCATGGACTAGTGCAAGATACGCAGTATTTT.

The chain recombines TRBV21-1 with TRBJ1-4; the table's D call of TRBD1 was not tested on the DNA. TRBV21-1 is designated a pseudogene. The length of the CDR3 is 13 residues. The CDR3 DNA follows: TGTGCCAGCAGCAGGACAGGGGATGAAAAACTGTTTTTT. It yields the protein CASSRTGDEKLFF.

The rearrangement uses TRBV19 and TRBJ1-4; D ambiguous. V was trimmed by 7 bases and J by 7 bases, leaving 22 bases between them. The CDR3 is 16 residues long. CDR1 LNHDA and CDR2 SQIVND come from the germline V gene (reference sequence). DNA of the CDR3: TGTGCCAGTACCACAACCCGAGGGCAGCGGGGTGAAAAACTGTTTTTT. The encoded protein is CASTTTRGQRGEKLFF.

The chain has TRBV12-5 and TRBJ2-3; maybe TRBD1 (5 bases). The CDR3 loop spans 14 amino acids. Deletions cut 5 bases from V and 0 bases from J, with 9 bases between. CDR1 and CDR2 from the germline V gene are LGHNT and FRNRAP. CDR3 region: CASGRGQSTDTQYF. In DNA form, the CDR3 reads TGTGCTAGTGGTAGGGGCCAGAGCACAGATACGCAGTATTTT.

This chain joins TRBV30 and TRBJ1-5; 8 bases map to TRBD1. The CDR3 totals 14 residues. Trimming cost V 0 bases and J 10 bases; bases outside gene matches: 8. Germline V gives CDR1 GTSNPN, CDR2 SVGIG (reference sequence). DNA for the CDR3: TGTGCCTGGAGTGTCAGGACAGGGCTGGGTCCCCAGCATTTT. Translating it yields CAWSVRTGLGPQHF.

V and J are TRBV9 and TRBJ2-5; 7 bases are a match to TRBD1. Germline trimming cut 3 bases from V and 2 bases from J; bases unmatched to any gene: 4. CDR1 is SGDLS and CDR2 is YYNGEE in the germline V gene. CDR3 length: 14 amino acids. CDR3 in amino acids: CASSAGTVQETQYF. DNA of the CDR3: TGTGCCAGCAGCGCTGGGACAGTACAAGAGACCCAGTACTTC.